This TCR beta chain was retrieved from a study of cytomegalovirus exposure and HLA in healthy donors. Regarding the study as a whole: In an earlier analysis, most TCR beta V segments were productive about 87% or about 30% of the time. Most TCR sequences showed up rarely, but some public TCRs showed up in many donors.

13 Jbeta primers and 60 Vbeta primers were used for the PCR. The table came from immunoSEQ multiplex PCR; TCRdb's copy has only in-frame clones and leaves some out. The sample contains more than 95,000 clones, about four fifths of which appear only once. With respect to this clone: Its antigen remains unknown.

This CDR3 is 13 amino acids long. V dropped 7 bases and J dropped 0 bases, with 10 bases sitting between them. Germline CDR1 and CDR2: SEHNR and FQNEAQ (reference sequence). The specimen was PBMCs. This clonotype was sampled from a man aged 35-49 years in good health and CMV-seronegative. The rearrangement uses TRBV7-9 and TRBJ2-7; no reliable D call. In nucleotides, the CDR3 is TGTGCCAGCACCCCTTCTTACTCCTACGAGCAGTACTTC. As protein: CASTPSYSYEQYF. Based on the CDR3 plus reference TRBV7-9 and TRBJ2-7, the full variable domain is DTGVSQNPRHKITKRGQNVTFRCDPISEHNRLYWYRQTLGQGPEFLTYFQNEAQLEKSRLLSDRFSAERPKGSFSTLEIQRTEQGDSAMYLCASTPSYSYEQYFGPGTRLTVT.